These 32 T cell receptor beta chains were all obtained from the same sample, sequenced in a study of control samples from healthy donors and cancer patients. TCRdb's copy holds only in-frame clones and misses some; the assay was immunoSEQ multiplex PCR. The repertoire consists of some 120,000 clones, with 88% occurring once and the leading ten covering approximately 2.2%. Sequenced: blood. The receptors derive from a woman in her 70s in good health.

This clone turned up a few times. The rearrangement links TRBV9 to TRBJ1-1; D is unresolved. V was cut by 1 base and J by 1 base, with 5 bases left in between. This CDR3 is 13 amino acids long. Germline V gene data show CDR1 as SGDLS and CDR2 as YYNGEE. Here the CDR3 DNA reads TGTGCCAGCAGCGTAAACGAGAACACTGAAGCTTTCTTT. It translates to CASSVNENTEAFF.

The chain joins TRBV18 to TRBJ2-7; the match to TRBD2 covers 12 bases. CDR1 is KGHSH and CDR2 is LQKENI in the germline V gene. V trimming: 3 bases; J trimming: 7 bases; junction bases outside the gene matches: 7. The CDR3 is 15 amino acids. The DNA of the CDR3 is TGTGCCAGCTCACCCCGGACTAGCGGGGCGGATGAGCAGTACTTC. It translates to CASSPRTSGADEQYF.

V usage is TRBV6-5 and J usage is TRBJ1-1; 9 nucleotides match TRBD1. The CDR3 has 16 residues. Germline V gene sequence: CDR1 MNHEY, CDR2 SVGAGI. Trimming at V came to 4 bases and at J to 4 bases, leaving 10 bases not matched to a gene. The CDR3 region has the DNA TGTGCCAGCAGTTCAACCCCGGACAGGGGCAGCACTGAAGCTTTCTTT. This sequence encodes CASSSTPDRGSTEAFF.

The chain uses TRBV4-1 and TRBJ1-3; 11 nucleotides align to TRBD1. CDR3 length: 16 amino acids. Unmatched junction bases numbered 1, after V lost 0 bases and J lost 3 bases. CDR1 is MGHRA, CDR2 YSYEKL, per germline. The CDR3 region is CASSQEGTGGGNTIYF. The DNA of the CDR3 is TGCGCCAGCAGCCAAGAAGGGACAGGGGGTGGAAACACCATATATTTT.

The DNA for the CDR3 is TGCAGTGCTAGTACAAGCCGTGGAAACACCATATATTTT. Translated, it gives CSASTSRGNTIYF. The V gene is TRBV20-1, the J gene TRBJ1-3; D is unresolved. V lost 3 bases and J lost 3, with 9 bases in between. The CDR3 loop spans 13 amino acids. Germline V gene data show CDR1 as DFQATT and CDR2 as SNEGSKA (reference sequence).

The chain carries TRBV18 and TRBJ1-1; D is perhaps TRBD1 (5 bases). The CDR3 has 15 amino acids. The germline V gene has CDR1 KGHSH and CDR2 LQKENI. V was pared by 5 bases and J by 5 bases, with 18 bases between. The CDR3 bases are TGTGCCAGCTCATCCTCCAGGGCGGTAGGGACTGAAGCTTTCTTT. This codes for CASSSSRAVGTEAFF. The variable domain in full, with the rest retrieved from reference TRBV18 and TRBJ1-1, is NAGVMQNPRHLVRRRGQEARLRCSPMKGHSHVYWYRQLPEEGLKFMVYLQKENIIDESGMPKERFSAEFPKEGPSILRIQQVVRGDSAAYFCASSSSRAVGTEAFFGQGTRLTVV.

The CDR3 loop is CASSVVDLGETQYF. In DNA form, the CDR3 reads TGTGCCAGCAGCGTAGTGGACTTAGGAGAGACCCAGTACTTC. The chain joins TRBV9 to TRBJ2-5; possibly TRBD2 for D (5 bases). Germline V gene lookup returns CDR1 SGDLS and CDR2 YYNGEE. The CDR3 totals 14 residues. Trimming removed 0 bases from V and 4 bases from J, with 10 bases in between.

V usage is TRBV7-8 and J usage is TRBJ1-2; a possible D gene is TRBD1 (6 bases). V gave up 4 bases and J gave up 2 bases, with 8 bases separating them. In germline, CDR1 is SGHVS, CDR2 FQNEAQ. This CDR3 spans 13 amino acids. CDR3 residues: CASSSGQNYGYTF. The CDR3 nucleotides read TGTGCCAGCAGCTCCGGACAGAACTATGGCTACACCTTC.

The rearrangement links TRBV5-1 to TRBJ2-7; 9 nucleotides match TRBD2. J lost 7 bases, V lost 0 bases, and 5 bases had no gene match. CDR3 size: 14 residues. Germline CDR1 SGHRS, CDR2 YFSETQ. CDR3 residues: CASSLVLAGREQYF. The DNA of the CDR3 is TGCGCCAGCAGCTTGGTTCTAGCGGGGCGTGAGCAGTACTTC.

The chain combines TRBV18 with TRBJ1-2, with D hard to call. The length of the CDR3 is 13 residues. Germline V gene data show CDR1 as KGHSH and CDR2 as LQKENI. The V and J ends lost 6 bases and 3 bases respectively, with 11 bases between them. The CDR3 coding sequence is TGTGCCAGCTCCCCCATACGGGACTATGGCTACACCTTC. Encoded protein: CASSPIRDYGYTF.

The chain has TRBV5-1 and TRBJ2-2; D tentatively fits TRBD1 or TRBD2 (6 bases each). Germline loops: CDR1 SGHRS, CDR2 YFSETQ. Trimming removed 5 bases at V and 4 bases at J, with 12 bases between. This CDR3 region has 14 residues. The chain's CDR3 is CASRLWGATGELFF. The CDR3 DNA sequence: TGCGCCAGCAGATTGTGGGGGGCCACCGGGGAGCTGTTTTTT.

The chain carries TRBV11-2 and TRBJ2-7; no firm D call. With 0 bases removed from V and 6 bases from J, the gap between germline ends came to 6 bases. The germline V gene encodes CDR1 SGHAT and CDR2 FQNNGV. The CDR3 runs to 12 residues. The DNA for the CDR3 is TGTGCCAGCAGCTTAGACTGGCGCGAGCAGTACTTC. It yields the protein CASSLDWREQYF.

This clone was found once. J is TRBJ1-1 and V is TRBV5-1; D ambiguous. Germline V lookup: CDR1 SGHRS, CDR2 YFSETQ. There are 16 residues in the CDR3. The V gene lost 0 bases and the J gene lost 5 bases, with 17 bases spanning the gap. The CDR3 nucleotides read TGCGCCAGCAGCTTGGATATAGGCCCCGGGAAGACTGAAGCTTTCTTT. The encoded protein is CASSLDIGPGKTEAFF.

This clone was detected only once. V and J are TRBV4-1 and TRBJ1-4, with D possibly being TRBD1 (6 bases). Per the germline V gene, CDR1 is MGHRA and CDR2 is YSYEKL. The CDR3 is made up of 15 amino acids. Trimming stripped 9 bases from V and 9 bases from J, with 23 bases between. CDR3 nucleotide sequence: TGCGCCAGTCACTACATGAGCAGGGGTACGAAAAAACTGTTTTTT. Its translation: CASHYMSRGTKKLFF.

The CDR3 is CATSDPGQGPENTEAFF. The CDR3 bases are TGTGCCACCAGTGATCCGGGACAGGGGCCAGAGAACACTGAAGCTTTCTTT. The V call is TRBV24-1, the J call TRBJ1-1; 10 nucleotides agree with TRBD1. From germline, CDR1 is KGHDR and CDR2 SFDVKD. The junction had 7 bases not matched to a gene; V was cut back by 3 bases and J by 1 base. The CDR3 is made up of 17 amino acids.

The J gene is TRBJ1-2, the V gene TRBV11-2; TRBD1 aligns across 7 bases. CDR3 length: 15 residues. Germline CDR1 SGHAT, CDR2 FQNNGV. With 4 bases clipped from V and 6 bases from J, the junction kept 11 bases outside the gene matches. CDR3 residues: CASSSPLAGGNGYTF. CDR3 DNA sequence: TGTGCCAGCAGCTCCCCATTGGCAGGGGGGAATGGCTACACCTTC.

Worth noting for this clone: Other DNA sequences within the sample encode an identical CDR3. The J gene is TRBJ1-4, the V gene TRBV9; D is ambiguous. Trimming shortened V by 4 bases and J by 5 bases, and 15 bases separated the two germline ends. The CDR3 sequence is 15 residues long. Germline V gives CDR1 SGDLS, CDR2 YYNGEE. CDR3 DNA sequence: TGTGCCAGCAGCTCGGCGGTCGGCCCGAATGAAAAACTGTTTTTT. This encodes CASSSAVGPNEKLFF. Drawing the rest from reference TRBV9 and TRBJ1-4, the complete variable domain is DSGVTQTPKHLITATGQRVTLRCSPRSGDLSVYWYQQSLDQGLQFLIQYYNGEERAKGNILERFSAQQFPDLHSELNLSSLELGDSALYFCASSSAVGPNEKLFFGSGTQLSVL.

The chain recombines TRBV2 with TRBJ1-1; no reliable D call. Trimming removed 6 bases from V and 8 bases from J, with 13 bases in between. The CDR3 consists of 12 residues. Germline CDR1 and CDR2: SNHLY and FYNNEI. CDR3 DNA: TGTGCCAGCAGGGTCTTAAGGATCGAAGCTTTCTTT. It encodes CASRVLRIEAFF.

The chain uses TRBV19 and TRBJ1-2, with 7 bases fitting TRBD1. The CDR3 loop spans 14 amino acids. The V gene's germline CDR1 is LNHDA and CDR2 SQIVND (reference sequence). V was pared by 6 bases and J by 5 bases, with 9 bases of the junction left unmatched. Here the CDR3 reads CASSISGGLYGYTF. CDR3 DNA: TGTGCCAGTAGCATCTCAGGGGGGTTGTATGGCTACACCTTC.

This clone was picked up a small number of times. The chain links TRBV7-3 to TRBJ2-7; D is possibly TRBD1 (6 bases). The CDR3 contains 14 residues. Germline V CDR1 and CDR2: SGHTA, FQGTGA. Trimming took 5 bases from V and 5 from J, leaving 16 bases between them. CDR3 coding DNA: TGTGCCAGCAGCCCTGGGGGCTATGACGACGAGCAGTACTTC. Protein: CASSPGGYDDEQYF.

This chain links TRBV5-1 with TRBJ1-1; maybe TRBD1 (6 bases). CDR1 SGHRS and CDR2 YFSETQ come from the germline V gene. The CDR3 extends over 14 amino acids. The V end was cut by 4 bases, the J end by 0 bases, with 10 bases between. This CDR3 is CASSGTGLNTEAFF. CDR3 bases: TGCGCCAGCAGCGGAACAGGGTTGAACACTGAAGCTTTCTTT.

This rearrangement joins TRBV4-1 to TRBJ1-5; D is unresolved. CDR1 and CDR2 (germline): MGHRA, YSYEKL. The V end was cut by 0 bases, the J end by 6 bases, with 9 bases between. This CDR3 has 14 residues. The CDR3 sequence: CASSQEGRAQPQHF. In DNA, the CDR3 is TGCGCCAGCAGCCAAGAGGGGAGAGCTCAGCCCCAGCATTTT.

The genes are TRBV6-5 and TRBJ1-4; 7 positions agree with TRBD1. The CDR3 consists of 15 residues. After removal of 9 bases from V and 1 base from J, the junction contained 8 bases not matched to a gene. CDR1 is MNHEY and CDR2 is SVGAGI in the germline V gene. The CDR3 DNA sequence: TGTGCCAGAAATAGACAGGGACTAACTAATGAAAAACTGTTTTTT. Its translation is CARNRQGLTNEKLFF.

The chain has TRBV19 and TRBJ1-4; D perhaps matches TRBD1 (6 bases). The CDR3 covers 15 residues. The V end was cut by 3 bases, the J end by 7 bases, with 15 bases between. The V gene's germline CDR1 is LNHDA and CDR2 SQIVND (reference sequence). Written as DNA, the CDR3 is TGTGCCAGTAGTATGGGCTCCCGGGACACTGAAAAACTGTTTTTT. Translating it yields CASSMGSRDTEKLFF. The full variable domain, rest sourced from reference TRBV19 and TRBJ1-4, is DGGITQSPKYLFRKEGQNVTLSCEQNLNHDAMYWYRQDPGQGLRLIYYSQIVNDFQKGDIAEGYSVSREKKESFPLTVTSAQKNPTAFYLCASSMGSRDTEKLFFGSGTQLSVL.

For this clone: The junction departs from the called germline gene at one end, perhaps through a read error. Other nucleotide sequences in the sample specify the same CDR3. V usage is TRBV6-6 and J usage is TRBJ2-7, with D maybe TRBD2 (5 bases). CDR3 length equals 12 residues. Germline V gene data show CDR1 as MNHNY and CDR2 as SVGAGI (reference sequence). CDR3 DNA sequence: TGTGCCAGCACTTACGGGGCCTACGAGCAGTACTTC. This sequence encodes CASTYGAYEQYF.

This chain uses TRBV7-9 with TRBJ2-1; 7 bases line up with TRBD1. V lost 3 bases, J lost 15 bases, and 8 bases stayed unmatched. This CDR3 has 12 amino acids. Germline CDR1 SEHNR, CDR2 FQNEAQ (reference sequence). The CDR3 region is CASSFGDSPWFF. In nucleotides, the CDR3 is TGTGCCAGCAGCTTCGGGGACAGCCCATGGTTCTTC.

The V call is TRBV5-1, the J call TRBJ2-3, with 9 bases lining up with TRBD2. Germline CDR1 SGHRS, CDR2 YFSETQ. The CDR3 sequence is 17 residues long. V lost 1 base to trimming and J lost 1 base; unmatched junction nucleotides: 7. CDR3 loop: CASSLYTSGQGTDTQYF. CDR3 bases: TGCGCCAGCAGCTTGTATACTAGCGGGCAGGGCACAGATACGCAGTATTTT. Full variable domain (outside the CDR3, taken from reference TRBV5-1 and TRBJ2-3): KAGVTQTPRYLIKTRGQQVTLSCSPISGHRSVSWYQQTPGQGLQFLFEYFSETQRNKGNFPGRFSGRQFSNSRSEMNVSTLELGDSALYLCASSLYTSGQGTDTQYFGPGTRLTVL.

The chain uses TRBV11-1 and TRBJ2-2; the D is unclear. The CDR3 extends over 15 amino acids. V gave up 4 bases and J gave up 1 base, with 10 bases separating them. Germline values: CDR1 SGHAT, CDR2 FQDESV (reference sequence). For the CDR3, the DNA is TGTGCCAGCAGCTCGGACGGCCTGAACACCGGGGAGCTGTTTTTT. This encodes CASSSDGLNTGELFF.

This clone was picked up one time. Other DNA sequences within the sample encode an identical CDR3. V is TRBV5-6 and J is TRBJ1-5, with D uncertain. Germline CDR1 and CDR2: SGHDT and YYEEEE. The germline V and J ends were trimmed by 4 bases and 1 base, with 9 bases remaining between them. The length of the CDR3 is 14 residues. This CDR3 is CASSSGVSNQPQHF. CDR3 nucleotides: TGTGCCAGCAGCAGCGGGGTCAGCAATCAGCCCCAGCATTTT. Full variable domain (remainder filled in from reference TRBV5-6 and TRBJ1-5): DAGVTQSPTHLIKTRGQQVTLRCSPKSGHDTVSWYQQALGQGPQFIFQYYEEEERQRGNFPDRFSGHQFPNYSSELNVNALLLGDSALYLCASSSGVSNQPQHFGDGTRLSIL.

In its sample, this clone was seen once. The V call is TRBV6-5, the J call TRBJ2-7; D may be TRBD2 (6 bases). Looked up from germline, CDR1 is MNHEY and CDR2 is SVGAGI. Trimming took 0 bases from V and 3 from J, leaving 12 bases between them. The length of the CDR3 is 15 residues. The CDR3 loop is CASSYSGGADYEQYF. The CDR3 nucleotides are TGTGCCAGCAGTTACTCGGGGGGTGCCGACTACGAGCAGTACTTC.

The CDR3 sequence is CASSPQSGDVAGYTF. As DNA, the CDR3 is TGTGCCAGCAGTCCCCAGTCGGGGGATGTTGCTGGCTACACCTTC. The gene calls are TRBV6-5 and TRBJ1-2; a possible D gene is TRBD1 (5 bases). Germline-derived CDR1 and CDR2 are MNHEY and SVGAGI. V was cut by 5 bases and J by 7 bases, with 20 bases left in between. This CDR3 has 15 amino acids.

The chain employs TRBV19 and TRBJ2-2; D gene ambiguous. Trimming left V 6 bases short and J 1 base short, with 12 bases between. Looked up from germline, CDR1 is LNHDA and CDR2 is SQIVND (reference sequence). The CDR3 covers 15 residues. CDR3 protein: CASSGRPRNTGELFF. DNA of the CDR3: TGTGCCAGTAGCGGAAGACCGAGGAACACCGGGGAGCTGTTTTTT.